These T cell receptor beta chains were read from a single sample in a study of identifying expanded T cells in peripheral blood. Repertoires were generated with immunoSEQ multiplex PCR, while TCRdb's copy carries only in-frame clones and drops some. The table has about 78,000 clones, 70% to 90% seen once. The sequencing input was blood. These TCRs come from a person aged 18 to 70 in good health. Both conserved end residues are trimmed from each CDR3.

V,J,CDR3
TRBV4-1,TRBJ1-2,ASSATGNYGYT
TRBV5-8,TRBJ2-3,ASSLVRQPPDTQY
TRBV28,TRBJ1-2,ASSLRLTGGAGYT
TRBV7-3,TRBJ1-1,ASSLLQGTEAF
TRBV9,TRBJ1-4,ASSTRTGEKLF
TRBV9,TRBJ2-1,ASSVEGQGSYNEQF
TRBV7-6,TRBJ2-7,ASSPDRRGIEQY
TRBV5-6,TRBJ2-5,ASTIPNQETQY
TRBV30,TRBJ2-1,AWGQGANFNEQF
TRBV6-6,TRBJ2-7,ASSYLGLGSYEQY
TRBV12-5,TRBJ1-1,ASGSGTVTEAF
TRBV15,TRBJ2-5,ATSSWTGAGGATQY
TRBV13,TRBJ2-1,ASRDYLYRADNEQF
TRBV28,TRBJ2-2,ASSSGKRARTGELF
TRBV7-6,TRBJ2-2,ASRSPGGTGELF
TRBV14,TRBJ2-5,ASSLEDSLETQY
TRBV19,TRBJ2-7,ASSGLQHHEQY
TRBV5-4,TRBJ2-7,ASTQKPTGEQY
TRBV9,TRBJ2-7,ASSVGLAGDYEQY
TRBV7-3,TRBJ2-2,ASRLNTGELF
TRBV27,TRBJ2-5,ASNPSYQGGETQY
TRBV28,TRBJ1-2,ASSLQHLYGYT
TRBV6-5,TRBJ1-6,ASNRDSNSPLH
TRBV7-6,TRBJ2-2,ASSDRTSSNTGELF
TRBV27,TRBJ2-7,ASSSGTGIHEQY
TRBV2,TRBJ2-2,ASSRTSIYTGELF
TRBV21-1,TRBJ2-1,ASSALAGGYEQF
TRBV10-3,TRBJ2-1,AISESREPPYNEQF
TRBV5-6,TRBJ2-7,ASSSLGTSGSVHEQY
TRBV4-3,TRBJ1-1,ASSQGGGIRATEAF
TRBV4-3,TRBJ1-2,ASSSQGNGVRGYT
TRBV10-3,TRBJ1-4,ATRDREEKLF
TRBV15,TRBJ2-2,ATSRGRGNTGELF
TRBV30,TRBJ2-3,AWSWTDTQY
TRBV18,TRBJ1-2,ASSPTDGGNYGYT
TRBV15,TRBJ1-5,ATSRAIDDQPQH
TRBV7-9,TRBJ2-1,ASSRSGQGSNNEQF
TRBV28,TRBJ2-7,ASGGGFSSGSSYEQY
TRBV7-8,TRBJ2-5,ASSQAWSEETQY
TRBV7-6,TRBJ2-3,ASSLGDKDTQY
TRBV7-3,TRBJ2-2,ASSLSQSTGELF
TRBV27,TRBJ2-2,ASRDAGTGDTGELF
TRBV18,TRBJ1-4,ASSPVEGREKLF
TRBV6-1,TRBJ2-7,ASSVSDADEQY
TRBV30,TRBJ1-5,AWSDLYSGQPQH
TRBV6-5,TRBJ2-7,ASSLAEGGSYEQY
TRBV2,TRBJ2-1,ASMGQEGVNEQF
TRBV5-6,TRBJ1-2,ASSLAGKEGYGYT
TRBV4-2,TRBJ2-5,ASSQDRAGEETQY
TRBV27,TRBJ2-7,ASSAGTVSYEQY
TRBV4-3,TRBJ2-7,ASSLTAVRQDYEQY
TRBV5-1,TRBJ2-2,ASTEGGATGELF
TRBV18,TRBJ1-1,ASSLTENTEAF
TRBV19,TRBJ2-5,ASGPPGVETQY
TRBV29-1,TRBJ2-6,SVVGSGSSGANVLT
TRBV27,TRBJ1-4,ASSPHGTGNSEKLF
TRBV4-2,TRBJ1-5,ASSQDLGNQPQH
TRBV7-9,TRBJ2-1,ASSPLAGVYNEQF
TRBV5-6,TRBJ1-5,ASSLGSTPAGGSNQPQH
TRBV7-2,TRBJ2-3,ASSHGTSDTDTQY